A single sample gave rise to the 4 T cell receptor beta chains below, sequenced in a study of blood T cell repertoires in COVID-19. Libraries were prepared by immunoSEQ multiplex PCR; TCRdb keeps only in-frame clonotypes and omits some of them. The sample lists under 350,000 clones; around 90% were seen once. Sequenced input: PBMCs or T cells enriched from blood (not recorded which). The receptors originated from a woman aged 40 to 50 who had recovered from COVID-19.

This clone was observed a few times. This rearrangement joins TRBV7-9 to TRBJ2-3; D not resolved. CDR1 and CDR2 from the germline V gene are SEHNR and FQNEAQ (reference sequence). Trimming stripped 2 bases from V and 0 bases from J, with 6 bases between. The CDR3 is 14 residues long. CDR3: CASSLTRSTDTQYF. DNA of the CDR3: TGTGCCAGCAGCTTAACCCGGAGCACAGATACGCAGTATTTT.

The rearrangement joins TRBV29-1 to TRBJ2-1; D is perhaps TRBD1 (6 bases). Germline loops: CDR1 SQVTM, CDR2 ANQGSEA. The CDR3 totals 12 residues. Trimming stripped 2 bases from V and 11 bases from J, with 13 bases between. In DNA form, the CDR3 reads TGCAGCGTTGAAAACCGAACAGGGAAGCAGTTCTTC. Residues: CSVENRTGKQFF.

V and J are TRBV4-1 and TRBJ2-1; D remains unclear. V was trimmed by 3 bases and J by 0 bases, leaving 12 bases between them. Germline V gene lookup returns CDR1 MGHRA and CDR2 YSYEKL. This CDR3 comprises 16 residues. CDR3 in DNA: TGCGCCAGCAGCCATCAAAGCTCCTACTCCTACAATGAGCAGTTCTTC. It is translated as CASSHQSSYSYNEQFF.

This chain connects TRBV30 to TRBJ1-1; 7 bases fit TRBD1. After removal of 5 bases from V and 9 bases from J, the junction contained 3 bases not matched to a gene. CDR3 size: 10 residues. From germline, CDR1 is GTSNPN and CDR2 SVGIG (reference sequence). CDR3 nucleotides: TGTGCCTGGCAACAGGGGAAAGCTTTCTTT. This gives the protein CAWQQGKAFF.